This T cell receptor beta chain was recovered during a study of T cell clonotyping in hematopoietic cell transplantation. At the level of the study: Cytoreduction preceded collection of pretransplant recipient samples.

Profiling relied on immunoSEQ multiplex PCR, and the TCRdb table lists in-frame clones only, not all of them. The table includes about 29,000 clones, about 83% detected once. Time point denoted: recipient sample about 28 days before transplant, after cytoreduction. Blood collection times were about day -28 and days 30, 100, 180 posttransplant. Study outcomes and limitations: At the given depth, recipient repertoires were over 97% de novo clonotypes. Recipient TCR diversity dropped after transplant; expanded clonotypes rose from day 30 to 180.

Turning to this clone: Antigen: not known.

This TCR was recovered from a woman aged 30 to 39 with chronic myeloid leukemia. Some clones in this sample may be carry-over from other donors' samples. Specimen: peripheral blood mononuclear cells, collected before stem cell transplant.

The CDR3 is CASNHRDREMNTEAFF. The CDR3 DNA reads as TGTGCCAGCAACCACCGGGACAGGGAGATGAACACTGAAGCTTTCTTT. The chain links TRBV7-2 to TRBJ1-1; TRBD1 aligns across 9 bases. Germline V gene data show CDR1 as SGHTA and CDR2 as FQGNSA. The junction had 9 bases not matched to a gene; V was cut back by 7 bases and J by 0 bases. This CDR3 is 16 amino acids long. Full variable domain (rest looked up from reference TRBV7-2 and TRBJ1-1): GAGVSQSPSNKVTEKGKDVELRCDPISGHTALYWYRQSLGQGLEFLIYFQGNSAPDKSGLPSDRFSAERTGGSVSTLTIQRTQQEDSAVYLCASNHRDREMNTEAFFGQGTRLTVV.